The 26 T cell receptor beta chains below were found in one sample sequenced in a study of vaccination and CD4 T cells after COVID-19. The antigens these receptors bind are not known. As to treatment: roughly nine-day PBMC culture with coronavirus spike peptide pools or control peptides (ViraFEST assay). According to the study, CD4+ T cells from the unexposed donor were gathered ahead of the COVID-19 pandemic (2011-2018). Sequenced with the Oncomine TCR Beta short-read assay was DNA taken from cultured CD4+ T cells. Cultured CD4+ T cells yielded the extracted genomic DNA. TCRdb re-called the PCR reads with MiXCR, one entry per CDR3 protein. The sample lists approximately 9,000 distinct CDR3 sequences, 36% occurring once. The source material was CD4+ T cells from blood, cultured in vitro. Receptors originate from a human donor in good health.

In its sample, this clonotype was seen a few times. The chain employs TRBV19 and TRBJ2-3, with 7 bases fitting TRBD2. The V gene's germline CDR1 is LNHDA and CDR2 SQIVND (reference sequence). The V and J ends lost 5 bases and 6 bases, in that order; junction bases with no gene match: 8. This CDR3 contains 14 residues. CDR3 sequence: CASSALADLDTQYF. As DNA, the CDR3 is TGTGCCAGTAGTGCCCTAGCGGATCTGGATACGCAGTATTTT.

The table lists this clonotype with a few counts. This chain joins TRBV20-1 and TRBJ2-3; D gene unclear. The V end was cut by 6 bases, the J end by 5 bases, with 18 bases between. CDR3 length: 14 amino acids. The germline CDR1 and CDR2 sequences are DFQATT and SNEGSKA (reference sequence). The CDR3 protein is CSASLFIGGDTQYF. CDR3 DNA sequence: TGCAGTGCCAGTCTATTCATAGGCGGAGATACGCAGTATTTT.

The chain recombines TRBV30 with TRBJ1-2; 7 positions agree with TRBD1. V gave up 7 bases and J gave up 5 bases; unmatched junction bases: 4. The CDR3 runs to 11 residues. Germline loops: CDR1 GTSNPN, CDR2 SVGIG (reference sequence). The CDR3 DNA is TGTGCCTCAAGGGACAGATATGGCTACACCTTC. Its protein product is CASRDRYGYTF.

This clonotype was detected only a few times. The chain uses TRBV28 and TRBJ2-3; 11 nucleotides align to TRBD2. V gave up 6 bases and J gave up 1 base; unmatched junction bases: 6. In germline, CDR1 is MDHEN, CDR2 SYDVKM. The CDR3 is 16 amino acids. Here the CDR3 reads CASSPSGRPGTDTQYF. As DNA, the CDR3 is TGTGCCAGCAGCCCTAGCGGGAGGCCGGGCACAGATACGCAGTATTTT.

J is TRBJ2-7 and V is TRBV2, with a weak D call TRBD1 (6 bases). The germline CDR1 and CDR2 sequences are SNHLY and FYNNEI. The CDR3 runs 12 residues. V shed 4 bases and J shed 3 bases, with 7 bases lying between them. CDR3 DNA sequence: TGTGCCAGCAGTGGACAGGTCTACGAGCAGTACTTC. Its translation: CASSGQVYEQYF.

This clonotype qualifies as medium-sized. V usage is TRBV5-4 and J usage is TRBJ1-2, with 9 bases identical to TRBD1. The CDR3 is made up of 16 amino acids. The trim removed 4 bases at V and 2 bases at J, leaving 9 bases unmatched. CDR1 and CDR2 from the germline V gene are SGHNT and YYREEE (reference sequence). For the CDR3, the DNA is TGTGCCAGCAGCCGAATTCCGGACAGGGGAAACTATGGCTACACCTTC. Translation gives CASSRIPDRGNYGYTF.

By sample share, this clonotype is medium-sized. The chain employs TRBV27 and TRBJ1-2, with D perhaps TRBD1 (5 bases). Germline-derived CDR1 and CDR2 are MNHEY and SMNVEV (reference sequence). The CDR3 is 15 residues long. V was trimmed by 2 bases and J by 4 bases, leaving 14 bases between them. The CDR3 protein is CASSLGFGGSYGYTF. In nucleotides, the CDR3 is TGTGCCAGCAGTTTAGGGTTCGGGGGAAGCTATGGCTACACCTTC.

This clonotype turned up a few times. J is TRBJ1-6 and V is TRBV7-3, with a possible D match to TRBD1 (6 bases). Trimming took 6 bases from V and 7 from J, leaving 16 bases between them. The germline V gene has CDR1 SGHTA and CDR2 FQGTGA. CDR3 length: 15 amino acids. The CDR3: CASSPRGLGNSPLHF. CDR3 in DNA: TGTGCCAGCAGTCCGCGGGGGCTCGGGAATTCACCCCTCCACTTT.

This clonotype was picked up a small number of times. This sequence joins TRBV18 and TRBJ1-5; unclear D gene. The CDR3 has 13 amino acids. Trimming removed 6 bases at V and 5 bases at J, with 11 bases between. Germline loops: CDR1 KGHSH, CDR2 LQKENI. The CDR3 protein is CASSEGVDQPQHF. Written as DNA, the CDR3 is TGTGCCAGCTCGGAAGGTGTTGATCAGCCCCAGCATTTT.

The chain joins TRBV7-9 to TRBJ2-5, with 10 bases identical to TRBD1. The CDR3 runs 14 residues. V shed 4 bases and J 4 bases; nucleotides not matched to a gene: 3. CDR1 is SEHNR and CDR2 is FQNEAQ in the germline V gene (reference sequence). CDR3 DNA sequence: TGTGCCAGCAGCTCGGACAGGGGGGCAGAGACCCAGTACTTC. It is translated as CASSSDRGAETQYF.

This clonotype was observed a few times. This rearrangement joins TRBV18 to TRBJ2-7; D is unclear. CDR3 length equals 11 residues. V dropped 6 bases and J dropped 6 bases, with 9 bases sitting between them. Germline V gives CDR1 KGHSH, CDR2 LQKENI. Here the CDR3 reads CASSAAGEQYF. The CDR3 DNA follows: TGTGCCAGCTCTGCCGCCGGCGAGCAGTACTTC. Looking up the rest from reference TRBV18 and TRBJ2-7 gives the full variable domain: NAGVMQNPRHLVRRRGQEARLRCSPMKGHSHVYWYRQLPEEGLKFMVYLQKENIIDESGMPKERFSAEFPKEGPSILRIQQVVRGDSAAYFCASSAAGEQYFGPGTRLTVT.

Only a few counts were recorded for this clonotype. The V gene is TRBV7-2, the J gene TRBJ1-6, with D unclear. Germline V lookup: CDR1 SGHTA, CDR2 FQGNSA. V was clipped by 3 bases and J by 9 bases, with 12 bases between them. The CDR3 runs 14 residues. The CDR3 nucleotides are TGTGCCAGCAGCTTGGAAGGGCTGGGTTCACCCCTCCACTTT. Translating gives CASSLEGLGSPLHF. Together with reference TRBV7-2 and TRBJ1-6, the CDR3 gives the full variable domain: GAGVSQSPSNKVTEKGKDVELRCDPISGHTALYWYRQSLGQGLEFLIYFQGNSAPDKSGLPSDRFSAERTGGSVSTLTIQRTQQEDSAVYLCASSLEGLGSPLHFGNGTRLTVT.

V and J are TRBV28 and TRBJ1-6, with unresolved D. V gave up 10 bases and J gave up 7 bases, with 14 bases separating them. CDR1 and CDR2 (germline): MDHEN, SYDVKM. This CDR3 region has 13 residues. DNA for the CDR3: TGTGCCAACTCACCCTCGGGGAATTCACCCCTCCACTTT. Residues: CANSPSGNSPLHF. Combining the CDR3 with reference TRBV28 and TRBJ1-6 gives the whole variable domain DVKVTQSSRYLVKRTGEKVFLECVQDMDHENMFWYRQDPGLGLRLIYFSYDVKMKEKGDIPEGYSVSREKKERFSLILESASTNQTSMYLCANSPSGNSPLHFGNGTRLTVT.

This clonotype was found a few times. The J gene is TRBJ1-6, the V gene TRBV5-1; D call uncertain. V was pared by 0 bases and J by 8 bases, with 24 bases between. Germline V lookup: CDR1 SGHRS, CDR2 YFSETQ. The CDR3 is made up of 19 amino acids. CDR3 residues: CASSLGVRQPTWEHSPLHF. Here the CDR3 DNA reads TGCGCCAGCAGCTTGGGAGTTAGACAACCCACCTGGGAGCATTCACCCCTCCACTTT.

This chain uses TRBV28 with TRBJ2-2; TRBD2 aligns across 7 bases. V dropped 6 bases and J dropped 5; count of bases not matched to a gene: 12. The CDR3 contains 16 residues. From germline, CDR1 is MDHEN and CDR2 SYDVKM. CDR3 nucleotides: TGTGCCAGCAGCCCTAGGGAGGGGTTGAGGACCGGGGAGCTGTTTTTT. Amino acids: CASSPREGLRTGELFF.

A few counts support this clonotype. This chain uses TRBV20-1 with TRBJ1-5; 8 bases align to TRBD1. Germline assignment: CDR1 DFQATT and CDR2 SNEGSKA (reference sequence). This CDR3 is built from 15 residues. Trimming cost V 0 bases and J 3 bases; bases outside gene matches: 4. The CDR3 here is CSARDRGPVNQPQHF. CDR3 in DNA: TGCAGTGCTAGAGACAGGGGGCCCGTCAATCAGCCCCAGCATTTT.

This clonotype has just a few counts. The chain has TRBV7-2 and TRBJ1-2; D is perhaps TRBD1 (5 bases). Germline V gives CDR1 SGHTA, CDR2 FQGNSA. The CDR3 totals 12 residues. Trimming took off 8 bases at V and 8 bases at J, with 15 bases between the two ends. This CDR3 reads CASEDQGLGYTF. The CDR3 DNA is TGTGCCAGCGAAGACCAGGGATTGGGCTACACCTTC.

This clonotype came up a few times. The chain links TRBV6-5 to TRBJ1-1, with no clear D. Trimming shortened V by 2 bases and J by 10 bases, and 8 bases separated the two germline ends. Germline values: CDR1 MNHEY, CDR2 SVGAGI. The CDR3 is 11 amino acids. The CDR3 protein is CASSYRERAFF. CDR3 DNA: TGTGCCAGCAGTTACCGGGAAAGAGCTTTCTTT.

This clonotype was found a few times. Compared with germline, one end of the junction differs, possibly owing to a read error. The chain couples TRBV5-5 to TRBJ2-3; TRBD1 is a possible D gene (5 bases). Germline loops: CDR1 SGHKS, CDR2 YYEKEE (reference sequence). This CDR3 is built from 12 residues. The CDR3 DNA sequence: TGTGCCAGCAGCCTTACTGCAGACAGTTTCCAGTTT. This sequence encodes CASSLTADSFQF.

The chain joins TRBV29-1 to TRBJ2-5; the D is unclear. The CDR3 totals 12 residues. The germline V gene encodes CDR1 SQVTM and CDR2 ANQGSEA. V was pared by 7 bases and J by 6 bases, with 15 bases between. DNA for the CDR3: TGCAGCGCTGTAACAGCGATTCAGACCCAGTACTTC. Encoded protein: CSAVTAIQTQYF.

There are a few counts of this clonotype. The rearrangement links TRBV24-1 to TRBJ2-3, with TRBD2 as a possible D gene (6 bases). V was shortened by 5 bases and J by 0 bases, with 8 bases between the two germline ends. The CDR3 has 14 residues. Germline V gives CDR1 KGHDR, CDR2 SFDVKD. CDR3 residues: CATSGRVSTDTQYF. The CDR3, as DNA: TGTGCCACCAGTGGGAGGGTTAGCACAGATACGCAGTATTTT.

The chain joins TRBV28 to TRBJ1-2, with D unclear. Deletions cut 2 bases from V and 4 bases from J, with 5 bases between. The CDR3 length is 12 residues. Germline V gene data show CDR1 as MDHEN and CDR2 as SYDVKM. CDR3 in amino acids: CASSLRLYGYTF. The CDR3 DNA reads TGTGCCAGCAGTTTACGTCTCTATGGCTACACCTTC.

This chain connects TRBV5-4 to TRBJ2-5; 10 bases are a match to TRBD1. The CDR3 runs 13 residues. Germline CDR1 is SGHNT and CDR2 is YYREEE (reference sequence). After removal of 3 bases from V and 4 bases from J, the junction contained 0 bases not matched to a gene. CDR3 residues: CASSWDRGETQYF. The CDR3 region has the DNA TGTGCCAGCAGCTGGGACAGGGGAGAGACCCAGTACTTC.

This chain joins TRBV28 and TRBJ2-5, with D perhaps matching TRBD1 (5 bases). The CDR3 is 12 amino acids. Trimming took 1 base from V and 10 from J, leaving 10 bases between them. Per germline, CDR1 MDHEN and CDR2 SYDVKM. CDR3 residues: CASSLSGLGQYF. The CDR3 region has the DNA TGTGCCAGCAGTTTATCAGGGTTGGGCCAGTACTTC.

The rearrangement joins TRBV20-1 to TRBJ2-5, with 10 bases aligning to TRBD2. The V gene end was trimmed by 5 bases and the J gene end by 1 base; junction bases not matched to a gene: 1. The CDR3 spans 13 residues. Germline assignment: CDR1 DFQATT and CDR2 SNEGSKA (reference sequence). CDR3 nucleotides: TGCAGTGCTGGGACTAGCGTCCAAGAGACCCAGTACTTC. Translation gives CSAGTSVQETQYF.

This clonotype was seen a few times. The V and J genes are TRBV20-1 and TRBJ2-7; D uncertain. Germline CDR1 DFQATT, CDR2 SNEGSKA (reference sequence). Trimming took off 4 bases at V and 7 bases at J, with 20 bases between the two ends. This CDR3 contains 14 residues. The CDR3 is CSATRRPFAMEQYF. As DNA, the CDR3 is TGCAGTGCTACTAGGCGGCCGTTTGCTATGGAGCAGTACTTC.